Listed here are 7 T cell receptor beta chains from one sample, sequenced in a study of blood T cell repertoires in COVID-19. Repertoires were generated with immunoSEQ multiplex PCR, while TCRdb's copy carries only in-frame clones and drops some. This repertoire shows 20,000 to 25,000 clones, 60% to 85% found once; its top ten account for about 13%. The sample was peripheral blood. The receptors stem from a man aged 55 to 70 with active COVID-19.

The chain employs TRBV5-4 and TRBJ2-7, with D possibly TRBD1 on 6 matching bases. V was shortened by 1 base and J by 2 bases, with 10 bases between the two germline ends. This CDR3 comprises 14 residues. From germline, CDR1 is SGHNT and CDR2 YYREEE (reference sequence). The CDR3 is CASSLTGSPYEQYF. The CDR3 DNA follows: TGTGCCAGCAGCTTGACAGGGTCACCCTACGAGCAGTACTTC. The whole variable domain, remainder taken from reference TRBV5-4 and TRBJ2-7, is ETGVTQSPTHLIKTRGQQVTLRCSSQSGHNTVSWYQQALGQGPQFIFQYYREEENGRGNFPPRFSGLQFPNYSSELNVNALELDDSALYLCASSLTGSPYEQYFGPGTRLTVT.

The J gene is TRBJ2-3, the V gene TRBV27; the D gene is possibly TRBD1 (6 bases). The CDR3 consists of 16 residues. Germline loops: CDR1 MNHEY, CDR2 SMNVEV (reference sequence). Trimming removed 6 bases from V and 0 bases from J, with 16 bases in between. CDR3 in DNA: TGTGCCAGCAGGTACCGAGGGGGATCGAGCACAGATACGCAGTATTTT. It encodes CASRYRGGSSTDTQYF.

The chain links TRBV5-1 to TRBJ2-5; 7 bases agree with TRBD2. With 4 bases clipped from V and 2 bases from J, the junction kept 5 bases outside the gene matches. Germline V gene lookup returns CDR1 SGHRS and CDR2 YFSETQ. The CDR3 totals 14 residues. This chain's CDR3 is CASSPGGVQETQYF. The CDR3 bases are TGCGCCAGCAGCCCTGGGGGGGTTCAAGAGACCCAGTACTTC.

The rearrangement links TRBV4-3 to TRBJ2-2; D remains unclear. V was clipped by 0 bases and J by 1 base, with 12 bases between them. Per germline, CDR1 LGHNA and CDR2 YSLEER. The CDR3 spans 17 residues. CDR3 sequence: CASSQEDLRLNTGELFF. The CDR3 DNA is TGCGCCAGCAGCCAAGAGGATCTCCGACTGAACACCGGGGAGCTGTTTTTT.

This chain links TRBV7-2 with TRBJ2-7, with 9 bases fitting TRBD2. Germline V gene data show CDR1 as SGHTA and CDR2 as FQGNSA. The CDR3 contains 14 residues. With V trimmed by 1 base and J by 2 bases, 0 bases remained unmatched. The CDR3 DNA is TGTGCCAGCAGCTTAGTAGCGGGGGCCTACGAGCAGTACTTC. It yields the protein CASSLVAGAYEQYF.

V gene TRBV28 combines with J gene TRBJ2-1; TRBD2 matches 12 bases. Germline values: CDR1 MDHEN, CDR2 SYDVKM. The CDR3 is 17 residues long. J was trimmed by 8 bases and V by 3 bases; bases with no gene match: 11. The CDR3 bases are TGTGCCAGCAGTTTGGCCCGACTAGCGGGAGATGGGGATGAGCAGTTCTTC. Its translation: CASSLARLAGDGDEQFF.

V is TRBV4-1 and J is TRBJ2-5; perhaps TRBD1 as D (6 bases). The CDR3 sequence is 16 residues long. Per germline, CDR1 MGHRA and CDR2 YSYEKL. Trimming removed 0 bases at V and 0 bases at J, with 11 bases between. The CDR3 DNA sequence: TGCGCCAGCAGCCAAGATCGTACAGGGAACCAAGAGACCCAGTACTTC. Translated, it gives CASSQDRTGNQETQYF.